This TCR beta chain emerged from a study of blood T cells in healthy people across ages. Together with a sample-barcoded 5' primer, a J-beta primer mix was included in a second PCR lasting about 7 to 11 cycles. TCRdb passed the 5' RACE reads through MiXCR, listing each CDR3 protein once. The table records fewer than 1,000,000 distinct CDR3 sequences, about 46% of them present only once. This clonotype was counted a few times. This TCR was sampled from an elderly man in good health. The sample taken for sequencing was blood.

The CDR3 sequence: CASRPGGSYEQYF. The CDR3, as DNA: TGTGCCAGCAGGCCGGGGGGTTCCTACGAGCAGTACTTC. J is TRBJ2-7 and V is TRBV4-2; 7 positions agree with TRBD2. Germline CDR1 is LGHNA and CDR2 is YNFKEQ. V trimming: 6 bases; J trimming: 1 base; junction bases outside the gene matches: 3. This CDR3 is built from 13 residues.